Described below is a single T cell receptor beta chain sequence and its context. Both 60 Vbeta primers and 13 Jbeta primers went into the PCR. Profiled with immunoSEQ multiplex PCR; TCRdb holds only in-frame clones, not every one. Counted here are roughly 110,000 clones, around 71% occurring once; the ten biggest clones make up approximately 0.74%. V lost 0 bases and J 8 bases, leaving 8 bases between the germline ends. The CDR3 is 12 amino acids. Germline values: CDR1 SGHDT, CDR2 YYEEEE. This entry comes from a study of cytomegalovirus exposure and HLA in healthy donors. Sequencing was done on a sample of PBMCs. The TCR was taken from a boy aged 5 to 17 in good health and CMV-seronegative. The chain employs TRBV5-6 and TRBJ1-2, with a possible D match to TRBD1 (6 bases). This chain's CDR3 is CASSLEGGGYTF. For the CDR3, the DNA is TGTGCCAGCAGCTTGGAGGGGGGGGGCTACACCTTC.